The source of this T cell receptor (beta chain) is a study of T cell responses to AZD1222 COVID-19 vaccine. Some clones are missing from TCRdb's copy, which holds only in-frame ones; the method was immunoSEQ multiplex PCR. The sample lists about 140,000 clones; 80% to 95% were seen once. Germline V gene data show CDR1 as SGDLS and CDR2 as YYNGEE. This CDR3 has 15 residues. V was clipped by 0 bases and J by 1 base, with 11 bases between them. Remarks on this clone: The target antigen is unknown.

Study-level findings and limits: It should be noted that donors were predominantly white British and more often female, and clonal diversity was possibly underestimated. Mapped onto spike, vaccine-associated CD4 TCRs spanned it and were dominant at 160-218 and 743-854.

Material: peripheral blood, obtained on day 0 of AZD1222 vaccination. The TCR sequence derives from an adult in good health. The V call is TRBV9, the J call TRBJ2-7; D ambiguous. This chain's CDR3 is CASSVAPSRSYEQYF. In DNA, the CDR3 is TGTGCCAGCAGCGTAGCTCCCTCAAGGTCCTACGAGCAGTACTTC.